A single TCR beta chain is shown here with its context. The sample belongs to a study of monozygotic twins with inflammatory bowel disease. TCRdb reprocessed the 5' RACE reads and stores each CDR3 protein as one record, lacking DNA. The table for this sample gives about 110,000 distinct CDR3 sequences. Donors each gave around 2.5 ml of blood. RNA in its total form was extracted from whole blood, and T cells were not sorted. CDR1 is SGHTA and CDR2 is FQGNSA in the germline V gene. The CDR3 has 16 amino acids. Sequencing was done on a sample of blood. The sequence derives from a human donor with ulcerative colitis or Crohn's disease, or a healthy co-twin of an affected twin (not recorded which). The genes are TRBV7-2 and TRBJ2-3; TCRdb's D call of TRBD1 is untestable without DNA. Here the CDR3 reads CASSLALGVYTDTQYF.